Each of the 16 T cell receptor beta chains below was sequenced from the same sample in a study of blood T cell repertoires in COVID-19. Clones were read by immunoSEQ multiplex PCR, and TCRdb kept only the in-frame ones, dropping some. The data contain about 210,000 clones, 75% to 85% of them seen just once; the ten biggest clones take up approximately 5.1%. Material for sequencing was peripheral blood. These receptors all stem from a man between 45 and 60 years old with COVID-19, enrolled during active disease.

This clone was observed once. The chain has TRBV5-8 and TRBJ2-2, with 9 nucleotides matching TRBD1. The trim removed 2 bases at V and 6 bases at J, leaving 5 bases unmatched. Germline V gene lookup returns CDR1 SGHTS and CDR2 YDEGEE. The CDR3 spans 15 residues. The CDR3 loop reads CASSFGQGSPGELFF. CDR3 coding DNA: TGTGCCAGCAGCTTCGGACAGGGGAGCCCCGGGGAGCTGTTTTTT.

The J gene is TRBJ1-2, the V gene TRBV19, with D perhaps matching TRBD1 (6 bases). Germline CDR1 and CDR2: LNHDA and SQIVND (reference sequence). V dropped 5 bases and J dropped 12 bases, with 31 bases sitting between them. The CDR3 spans 17 residues. CDR3 sequence reads: CASSRSPGTTAPMANTF. The CDR3 DNA reads as TGTGCCAGTAGTCGAAGTCCTGGGACAACTGCGCCTATGGCTAACACCTTC.

This chain uses TRBV9 with TRBJ1-1; 7 bases are shared with TRBD1. J gave up 3 bases and V 4 bases, and 3 bases lay outside the gene matches. The CDR3 runs 13 residues. Germline V lookup: CDR1 SGDLS, CDR2 YYNGEE. This chain's CDR3 is CASSPQGDTEAFF. The CDR3 nucleotides read TGTGCCAGCAGCCCGCAGGGGGACACTGAAGCTTTCTTT.

The rearrangement links TRBV3-1 (or the pseudogene TRBV3-2) to TRBJ2-5; 8 nucleotides match TRBD1. The J segment lost 1 base and the V segment lost 4 bases, leaving 2 bases of the junction unmatched. The germline gives CDR1 LGHDT, CDR2 YNNKEL (reference sequence). CDR3 length: 14 amino acids. CDR3 sequence (DNA): TGTGCCAGCAGCCTCGACAGGGGCCAAGAGACCCAGTACTTC. It is translated as CASSLDRGQETQYF.

This chain joins TRBV9 and TRBJ1-2; 12 bases match TRBD1. The V gene's germline CDR1 is SGDLS and CDR2 YYNGEE. Trimming removed 4 bases from V and 6 bases from J; junction bases left unmatched: 7. This CDR3 has 15 amino acids. The CDR3 sequence is CASSPGTGGGDGYTF. CDR3 coding DNA: TGTGCCAGCAGCCCCGGGACAGGGGGCGGCGATGGCTACACCTTC.

V and J are TRBV5-1 and TRBJ2-3; 14 bases are a match to TRBD2. The junction had 24 bases not matched to a gene; V was cut back by 6 bases and J by 3 bases. Germline loops: CDR1 SGHRS, CDR2 YFSETQ. The CDR3 has 22 residues. The CDR3 nucleotides are TGCGCCAGCAACCTCGGCGGACCGGGAGCTGGACTAGCGGGGGGCAGGACAGATACGCAGTATTTT. This sequence encodes CASNLGGPGAGLAGGRTDTQYF.

The J gene is TRBJ2-7, the V gene TRBV4-3, with D perhaps TRBD1 (6 bases). CDR3 length: 15 amino acids. V lost 1 base and J 2 bases, leaving 12 bases between the germline ends. In germline, CDR1 is LGHNA, CDR2 YSLEER. The CDR3 reads CASSQVGHRAYEQYF. The CDR3 coding sequence is TGCGCCAGCAGCCAAGTGGGGCACAGGGCCTACGAGCAGTACTTC.

This clone was detected only a few times. The same CDR3 also results from other DNA sequences found in this sample. This chain joins TRBV24-1 and TRBJ2-1; possible D gene TRBD1, 6 bases. Trimming shortened V by 2 bases and J by 1 base, and 8 bases separated the two germline ends. Germline V CDR1 and CDR2: KGHDR, SFDVKD. This CDR3 region has 15 residues. CDR3 sequence (DNA): TGTGCCACCAGTGATTGGCAGGGGTCCTACAATGAGCAGTTCTTC. Translation: CATSDWQGSYNEQFF.

This clone was observed a few times. V gene TRBV27 combines with J gene TRBJ1-1; weak D call: TRBD1 (5 bases). The CDR3 is made up of 14 amino acids. Germline CDR1 MNHEY, CDR2 SMNVEV (reference sequence). V dropped 5 bases and J dropped 0 bases, with 10 bases sitting between them. CDR3 protein: CASSRPGVNTEAFF. As DNA, the CDR3 is TGTGCCAGCAGTAGACCGGGGGTGAACACTGAAGCTTTCTTT.

This chain joins TRBV7-6 and TRBJ2-1; D unclear. The CDR3 extends over 15 amino acids. V was cut by 2 bases and J by 4 bases, with 12 bases left in between. Germline loops: CDR1 SGHVS, CDR2 FNYEAQ. The CDR3 loop reads CASSLNYDIYNEQFF. The CDR3 DNA sequence: TGTGCCAGCAGCTTAAATTATGACATTTACAATGAGCAGTTCTTC.

V gene TRBV7-8 combines with J gene TRBJ2-7; weak D call: TRBD2 (5 bases). This CDR3 comprises 12 residues. In germline, CDR1 is SGHVS, CDR2 FQNEAQ. V was clipped by 5 bases and J by 6 bases, with 11 bases between them. In DNA, the CDR3 is TGTGCCAGCAGCCTGGGGAGAGGCGAGCAGTACTTC. Residues: CASSLGRGEQYF.

This clone came up once. The CDR3 spells CAWSGATGELFF. For the CDR3, the DNA is TGTGCCTGGAGTGGGGCCACCGGGGAGCTGTTTTTT. V usage is TRBV30 and J usage is TRBJ2-2; D gene unclear. V dropped 1 base and J dropped 4 bases, with 4 bases sitting between them. There are 12 residues in the CDR3. Germline assignment: CDR1 GTSNPN and CDR2 SVGIG (reference sequence).

The table lists this clone with a few counts. V usage is TRBV2 and J usage is TRBJ1-4; TRBD1 agrees at 7 bases. Losses at the gene ends were 6 bases for V and 3 bases for J; bases not matched to a gene: 7. This CDR3 has 15 amino acids. The germline CDR1 and CDR2 sequences are SNHLY and FYNNEI. CDR3 nucleotides: TGTGCCAGCAGGCCCTCGGGACAGCCTAATGAAAAACTGTTTTTT. Its translation: CASRPSGQPNEKLFF.

In regard to this clone: Other nucleotide sequences in the sample specify the same CDR3. This rearrangement joins TRBV7-2 to TRBJ2-3, with 10 positions matching TRBD2. With V trimmed by 6 bases and J by 3 bases, 6 bases remained unmatched. The CDR3 totals 15 residues. The V gene's germline CDR1 is SGHTA and CDR2 FQGNSA. The CDR3 is CASSQSSGGTDTQYF. Here the CDR3 DNA reads TGTGCCAGCAGTCAATCTAGCGGGGGTACAGATACGCAGTATTTT.

The CDR3 loop reads CASSQEKHPNSPLHF. In nucleotides, the CDR3 is TGTGCCAGCAGCCAAGAAAAACACCCTAATTCACCCCTCCACTTT. The chain carries TRBV3-1 (or the pseudogene TRBV3-2) and TRBJ1-6; D not resolved. Between the trimmed V and J ends, which lost 0 bases and 6 bases, there was a span of 9 bases. The CDR3 is 15 residues long. Germline assignment: CDR1 LGHDT and CDR2 YNNKEL (reference sequence).

V gene TRBV21-1 combines with J gene TRBJ2-1; the table calls TRBD2, which could not be checked here. TRBV21-1 is a known pseudogene. The CDR3 runs to 17 residues. CDR3 sequence (DNA): TGTGCCAGCAGCAAAGTAAATGGATTTGAAAAGCGGGGGGAGTGGTTCTTC. It specifies CASSKVNGFEKRGEWFF.